This T cell receptor beta chain appears in the sequencing data of a study of siplizumab effects on memory and regulatory T cells (dated by TCRdb to the late 2010s). About the investigation overall: The effect of the anti-CD2 antibody siplizumab on alloreactive T-cell subsets was examined in allogeneic mixed lymphocyte reactions constructed from human PBMCs.

V lost 7 bases and J lost 0 bases; the stretch between them is 13 bases long. The CDR3 goes from the cysteine to the phenylalanine over 15 residues. Here the CDR3 DNA is all that survives: 45 bases in frame from base 1. The germline V gene (reference sequence) provides CDR1 LNHDA and CDR2 SQIVND. TCRbeta CDR3 sequencing was performed on sorted unstimulated T cells and on proliferating T cells recovered from mixed lymphocyte reactions. Fresh whole blood from approximately 11 HLA-typed healthy donors served as the source for isolating PBMCs. To map where alloreactive clones came from, unstimulated CD4+ non-regulatory T cells were FACS-sorted. Libraries came from the immunoSEQ multiplex PCR assay. The deep sequencing platform assayed around 95,000 TCR templates per sample. Genomic DNA extracted from sorted T cells was the material used for TCRbeta CDR3 sequencing. As for how the authors treated the data: The R programming language was used for clonal analysis of the TCRbeta CDR3 data. Unstimulated samples were compared with post-reaction CFSE-low samples to define alloreactive CD4+ and CD8+ clones. Regulatory or non-regulatory origin was assigned to alloreactive CD4+ clones by matching of sequences to sorted unstimulated Treg and non-Treg repertoires. In its TCRdb copy, this immuneACCESS table keeps in-frame sequences only and misses some clones. Where compared with another copy, unresolved V genes explain less than half of these, and the others have no known cause. That table furnishes V, J and clone size, whereas the DNA furnished D and trimming. The sample table shows 95,000 to 100,000 clones, and 80% to 95% are seen once. In total, the top ten clones hold approximately 12% of the sample.

A word on this clone: Its cognate antigen has yet to be identified. Within one base of it there is no much larger clone, and no base qualities were kept.

Points the paper makes about the study in general: The cumulative frequency of alloreactive sequences traceable to unstimulated CD4+ memory T cells was significantly reduced by siplizumab. About 75-97% of proliferating CD4+ or CD8+ clones could not be given a naive or memory phenotype. Whether proliferating Tregs from siplizumab cultures actually had suppressive function was not functionally confirmed. Among mappable alloreactive CD4+ clones, an average Treg-derived fraction of almost 70% was observed with siplizumab, compared with about 25% in control reactions. Sequences below about 10^-5 frequency were poorly captured, so only a minor fraction of alloreactive clones could be mapped to unstimulated subsets. Greater diversity appeared to be present in unstimulated naive T cells than in memory T cells, and a substantial contribution to the alloresponse seemed to be made by naive cells.

The sequence joins TRBV19 to TRBJ1-5; TRBD1 might be the D gene, on 6 matching bases. The TCR comes from a human donor in good health. Sequenced: non-Treg CD4+ T cells sorted from blood. The cell subset or site label for this specimen denotes: FACS-sorted unstimulated CD4+ non-regulatory T cells. This receptor carries the CDR3 CASNDGTYSNQPQHF. The nucleotide sequence reads TGTGCCAGTAATGACGGGACATATAGCAATCAGCCCCAGCATTTT.